The entry below describes one T cell receptor beta chain. Using immunoSEQ multiplex PCR, the repertoire was profiled, and TCRdb retains in-frame clones only, with some absent. The table records under 400,000 clones, roughly 85% of them present only once. This specimen comes from a study of blood T cell repertoires in COVID-19. The CDR3 has 15 residues. V lost 5 bases to trimming and J lost 1 base; unmatched junction nucleotides: 2. CDR1 and CDR2 (germline): SEHNR, FQNEAQ (reference sequence). The sample was PBMCs or T cells enriched from blood (not recorded which). This receptor was identified in a woman aged 40-49 years with acute COVID-19. V gene TRBV7-9 combines with J gene TRBJ2-1; 10 positions match TRBD1. CDR3 nucleotide sequence: TGTGCCAGCAGCGGGGGACAGGGGTCCTACAATGAGCAGTTCTTC. Translation: CASSGGQGSYNEQFF.